The 22 T cell receptor beta chains presented below share a single source sample, sequenced in a study of PD-1 blockade in classical Hodgkin lymphoma. All trial patients relapsed after autologous stem cell transplantation. Only in-frame clones appear in the TCRdb table, and some are missing; sequencing was by immunoSEQ multiplex PCR. Of 100,000 to 120,000 clones detected, about nine tenths appear once; the ten largest clones hold 15% to 20%. The specimen comprised peripheral blood mononuclear cells (PBMCs), sampled before the second cycle of nivolumab. All receptors derive from a human donor with classical Hodgkin lymphoma.

The CDR3 DNA follows: TGTGCCAGCAGTGACAGGCGGGCTAGCACAGATACGCAGTATTTT. This encodes CASSDRRASTDTQYF. The chain carries TRBV2 and TRBJ2-3, with D possibly being TRBD2 (5 bases). In germline, CDR1 is SNHLY, CDR2 FYNNEI. This CDR3 spans 15 amino acids. V was pared by 3 bases and J by 0 bases, with 10 bases between.

This CDR3 reads CASSQDGRKNQPQHF. The CDR3, as DNA: TGTGCCAGCAGCCAAGATGGACGGAAAAATCAGCCCCAGCATTTT. The gene calls are TRBV14 and TRBJ1-5; the D is unclear. The V gene's germline CDR1 is SGHDN and CDR2 FVKESK. V was clipped by 0 bases and J by 4 bases, with 10 bases between them. This CDR3 has 15 amino acids.

The chain is built from TRBV19 and TRBJ2-5, with TRBD1 matching 8 bases. This CDR3 spans 15 amino acids. V gave up 3 bases and J gave up 4 bases; unmatched junction bases: 7. The germline gives CDR1 LNHDA, CDR2 SQIVND (reference sequence). In DNA form, the CDR3 reads TGTGCCAGTAGTATTGGGCAGGGGGCTCTAGAGACCCAGTACTTC. Encoded protein: CASSIGQGALETQYF. Variable domain in full (rest from reference TRBV19 and TRBJ2-5): DGGITQSPKYLFRKEGQNVTLSCEQNLNHDAMYWYRQDPGQGLRLIYYSQIVNDFQKGDIAEGYSVSREKKESFPLTVTSAQKNPTAFYLCASSIGQGALETQYFGPGTRLLVL.

This clone occurred once. The CDR3 spells CASSSWTSSQETQYF. As DNA, the CDR3 is TGTGCCAGCAGCAGTTGGACTAGCAGCCAAGAGACCCAGTACTTC. The rearrangement joins TRBV5-4 to TRBJ2-5; 8 bases fit TRBD2. V lost 4 bases, J lost 1 base, and 6 bases stayed unmatched. This CDR3 region has 15 residues. Germline CDR1 reads SGHNT; CDR2 reads YYREEE (reference sequence).

V and J are TRBV5-4 and TRBJ1-3; unclear D gene. The V gene's germline CDR1 is SGHNT and CDR2 YYREEE (reference sequence). The CDR3 length is 15 residues. V was clipped by 0 bases and J by 4 bases, with 11 bases between them. The CDR3 is CASSLAGLDGNTIYF. CDR3 in DNA: TGTGCCAGCAGCTTGGCGGGCTTGGACGGAAACACCATATATTTT.

The chain recombines TRBV6-5 with TRBJ2-7; 10 positions agree with TRBD1. Looked up from germline, CDR1 is MNHEY and CDR2 is SVGAGI. The CDR3 has 14 amino acids. The V and J ends lost 6 bases and 2 bases, in that order; junction bases with no gene match: 4. CDR3 residues: CASRVGTGAYEQYF. The CDR3 nucleotides read TGTGCCAGCAGAGTTGGGACAGGGGCCTACGAGCAGTACTTC.

This sequence joins TRBV5-1 and TRBJ2-2; D possibly corresponds to TRBD2 (6 bases). CDR1 and CDR2 (germline): SGHRS, YFSETQ. Trimming removed 6 bases from V and 1 base from J, with 13 bases in between. This CDR3 contains 15 residues. This chain's CDR3 is CASTISGGNTGELFF. The CDR3 nucleotides read TGCGCCAGCACCATTAGCGGAGGGAACACCGGGGAGCTGTTTTTT.

V and J are TRBV10-3 and TRBJ2-1, with 8 bases that match TRBD2. After removal of 11 bases from V and 4 bases from J, the junction contained 4 bases not matched to a gene. Germline V gene data show CDR1 as ENHRY and CDR2 as SYGVKD. There are 12 residues in the CDR3. CDR3 DNA sequence: TGTGCCTCCGGGGGGGGATACAATGAGCAGTTCTTC. Protein product: CASGGGYNEQFF.

This clone is a singleton in its sample. The genes are TRBV4-1 and TRBJ2-7; perhaps TRBD2 as D (6 bases). Germline V lookup: CDR1 MGHRA, CDR2 YSYEKL. This CDR3 contains 14 residues. V gave up 0 bases and J gave up 7 bases, with 13 bases separating them. The CDR3 coding sequence is TGCGCCAGCAGCCAAGATCGAAGGGCGGGGGAGCAGTACTTC. Residues: CASSQDRRAGEQYF.

The V and J genes are TRBV19 and TRBJ1-5; no reliable D call. V was clipped by 4 bases and J by 1 base, with 8 bases between them. Germline CDR1 LNHDA, CDR2 SQIVND (reference sequence). This CDR3 has 14 amino acids. In DNA form, the CDR3 reads TGTGCCAGTAGTAGGCCAGGCAGCAATCAGCCCCAGCATTTT. This encodes CASSRPGSNQPQHF.

This chain uses TRBV5-1 with TRBJ2-1, with D perhaps matching TRBD2 (5 bases). This CDR3 comprises 13 residues. Trimming stripped 2 bases from V and 4 bases from J, with 7 bases between. Germline loops: CDR1 SGHRS, CDR2 YFSETQ. CDR3 protein: CASSFEGYNEQFF. CDR3 nucleotide sequence: TGCGCCAGCAGCTTCGAGGGATACAATGAGCAGTTCTTC.

The chain uses TRBV7-9 and TRBJ2-1, with 7 bases that match TRBD2. The junction had 2 bases not matched to a gene; V was cut back by 0 bases and J by 3 bases. The CDR3 loop spans 15 amino acids. Per the germline V gene, CDR1 is SEHNR and CDR2 is FQNEAQ (reference sequence). The CDR3: CASSLAASGYNEQFF. CDR3 DNA sequence: TGTGCCAGCAGCTTAGCGGCTAGCGGCTACAATGAGCAGTTCTTC.

The chain is built from TRBV30 and TRBJ2-1, with 8 bases lining up with TRBD2. V shed 7 bases, J shed 4 bases, and the junction held 6 bases outside the gene matches. The CDR3 has 13 amino acids. Looked up from germline, CDR1 is GTSNPN and CDR2 is SVGIG (reference sequence). The CDR3 nucleotides read TGTGCCTTGGGACTAGATCTTTACAATGAGCAGTTCTTC. It codes for CALGLDLYNEQFF. Full variable domain (outside the CDR3, taken from reference TRBV30 and TRBJ2-1): SQTIHQWPATLVQPVGSPLSLECTVEGTSNPNLYWYRQAAGRGLQLLFYSVGIGQISSEVPQNLSASRPQDRQFILSSKKLLLSDSGFYLCALGLDLYNEQFFGPGTRLTVL.

The chain recombines TRBV7-8 with TRBJ1-2; 7 nucleotides align to TRBD1. The J segment lost 7 bases and the V segment lost 0 bases, leaving 11 bases of the junction unmatched. The CDR3 is 16 residues long. The V gene's germline CDR1 is SGHVS and CDR2 FQNEAQ. The CDR3 nucleotides read TGTGCCAGCAGCTTAGCCTTCGAGGGGGCGAGGGGTGGCTACACCTTC. As protein: CASSLAFEGARGGYTF.

This clone was found a few times. The rearrangement joins TRBV7-9 to TRBJ2-3; D possibly uses TRBD1 or TRBD2 (6 bases each). Germline CDR1 and CDR2: SEHNR and FQNEAQ (reference sequence). Trimming removed 4 bases at V and 1 base at J, with 21 bases between. The CDR3 length is 18 residues. This chain's CDR3 is CASSSRGGRQRRTDTQYF. For the CDR3, the DNA is TGTGCCAGCAGCTCTCGAGGGGGGCGTCAGAGACGCACAGATACGCAGTATTTT. The variable domain in full, with the rest retrieved from reference TRBV7-9 and TRBJ2-3, is DTGVSQNPRHKITKRGQNVTFRCDPISEHNRLYWYRQTLGQGPEFLTYFQNEAQLEKSRLLSDRFSAERPKGSFSTLEIQRTEQGDSAMYLCASSSRGGRQRRTDTQYFGPGTRLTVL.

The chain employs TRBV19 and TRBJ1-3, with 7 bases aligning to TRBD1. Per the germline V gene, CDR1 is LNHDA and CDR2 is SQIVND (reference sequence). V dropped 7 bases and J dropped 3; count of bases not matched to a gene: 9. There are 15 residues in the CDR3. This chain's CDR3 is CASTPDRLYGNTIYF. As DNA, the CDR3 is TGTGCCAGTACCCCGGACAGGCTCTATGGAAACACCATATATTTT.

The chain combines TRBV20-1 with TRBJ2-5; TRBD1 is a possible D gene (5 bases). The V end lost 6 bases, the J end lost 6 bases, and 8 bases lay between the germline ends. This CDR3 comprises 10 residues. Germline V gene lookup returns CDR1 DFQATT and CDR2 SNEGSKA (reference sequence). CDR3 DNA: TGCAGTGCGGGGCGGCAGACCCAGTACTTC. Translation gives CSAGRQTQYF.

A single count supports this clone. CDR3 in amino acids: CATSRVHSEKLFF. For the CDR3, the DNA is TGTGCCACCAGCAGAGTTCACTCTGAAAAACTGTTTTTT. V usage is TRBV15 and J usage is TRBJ1-4, with unresolved D. Germline CDR1 is LNHNV and CDR2 is YYDKDF (reference sequence). The CDR3 is 13 amino acids. The ends were cut back, 1 base at V and 7 bases at J, with 7 bases in the middle.

The chain uses TRBV2 and TRBJ1-5; D may be TRBD1 (6 bases). The CDR3 runs 16 residues. CDR1 is SNHLY, CDR2 FYNNEI, per germline. V was trimmed by 6 bases and J by 7 bases, leaving 22 bases between them. CDR3 loop: CASSHPLQGGYQPQHF. The CDR3 DNA reads as TGTGCCAGCAGCCACCCGCTACAGGGAGGGTACCAGCCCCAGCATTTT.

This clone was observed once. The chain employs TRBV5-1 and TRBJ1-1, with D unclear. CDR1 is SGHRS, CDR2 YFSETQ, per germline. The CDR3 length is 13 residues. V was trimmed by 4 bases and J by 1 base, leaving 8 bases between them. Here the CDR3 reads CASSTRQNTEAFF. The CDR3 coding sequence is TGCGCCAGCAGCACCCGACAGAACACTGAAGCTTTCTTT.

The chain combines TRBV7-9 with TRBJ2-2; the D call may be TRBD1 or TRBD2 (8 bases each). The CDR3 covers 17 residues. The V gene's germline CDR1 is SEHNR and CDR2 FQNEAQ (reference sequence). V was trimmed by 8 bases and J by 0 bases, leaving 19 bases between them. The CDR3 sequence is CASDPQGGLANTGELFF. The DNA of the CDR3 is TGTGCCAGCGACCCACAGGGGGGACTAGCGAACACCGGGGAGCTGTTTTTT.

This clone has only one observation. The chain recombines TRBV4-2 with TRBJ1-2; 9 bases line up with TRBD1. V lost 0 bases to trimming and J lost 7 bases; unmatched junction nucleotides: 3. The germline V gene has CDR1 LGHNA and CDR2 YNFKEQ. The CDR3 is 14 residues long. CDR3: CASSQEVTGGGYTF. DNA for the CDR3: TGTGCCAGCAGCCAAGAGGTGACAGGGGGTGGCTACACCTTC.